This TCR beta chain was recorded in a study of identical twins. General study results and limits: The models gave estimates that fell short of the out-of-frame TCR alpha sharing seen in monozygotic twins.

With respect to this clonotype: Its antigen is still unknown.

Germline V gene data show CDR1 as SEHNR and CDR2 as FQNEAQ (reference sequence). V was trimmed by 5 bases and J by 6 bases, leaving 17 bases between them. The CDR3 is 14 amino acids. A template switching step contributed a universal primer site, while unique molecular identifiers were present in the cDNA. MiXCR, run by TCRdb on the 5' RACE reads, gives a single entry per CDR3 protein. The data show approximately 680,000 distinct CDR3 sequences, about 7% seen once. These same data were also listed under a study on yellow fever vaccine responses in identical twins. That source notes: Convergence reportedly seemed to mark part of the twins' vaccine T cell response, with personalization marking the rest.

The source is a woman between 18 and 29 years old in good health. The V and J genes are TRBV7-9 and TRBJ2-7, with a possible D match to TRBD2 (6 bases). The sample was PBMCs. CDR3 DNA: TGTGCCAGCAGCCCGCGGGACGGAGTAAGCGAGCAGTACTTC. Translation: CASSPRDGVSEQYF.